The 32 T cell receptor beta chains in this list originate from one sample, sequenced in a study of blood T cell repertoires in COVID-19. Profiling relied on immunoSEQ multiplex PCR, and the TCRdb table lists in-frame clones only, not all of them. Of 500,000 or so clones listed, 87% are singletons. What was sequenced was PBMCs or T cells enriched from blood (not recorded which). The receptor source for this set is a woman between 18 and 29 years old who had recovered from COVID-19.

This clone has only a few counts. The V gene is TRBV5-5, the J gene TRBJ1-2; no firm D call. Germline CDR1 is SGHKS and CDR2 is YYEKEE (reference sequence). This CDR3 is built from 13 residues. Trimming shortened V by 0 bases and J by 4 bases, and 7 bases separated the two germline ends. CDR3 DNA: TGTGCCAGCAGCTTGGAACAGTCCTATGGCTACACCTTC. Translation gives CASSLEQSYGYTF. Complete variable domain (other parts from reference TRBV5-5 and TRBJ1-2): DAGVTQSPTHLIKTRGQQVTLRCSPISGHKSVSWYQQVLGQGPQFIFQYYEKEERGRGNFPDRFSARQFPNYSSELNVNALLLGDSALYLCASSLEQSYGYTFGSGTRLTVV.

The chain employs TRBV5-1 and TRBJ1-2; 7 bases map to TRBD1. The CDR3 sequence is 14 residues long. The junction had 9 bases not matched to a gene; V was cut back by 3 bases and J by 7 bases. Germline lookup yields CDR1 SGHRS and CDR2 YFSETQ. DNA of the CDR3: TGCGCCAGCAGCTGGGACAGAGCTCTATCTGGCTACACCTTC. Translation gives CASSWDRALSGYTF.

This clone was recorded once. This chain joins TRBV7-2 and TRBJ2-7; D may be TRBD1 (6 bases). The V gene lost 6 bases and the J gene lost 2 bases, with 17 bases spanning the gap. The CDR3 is 15 residues long. CDR1 SGHTA and CDR2 FQGNSA come from the germline V gene. The DNA of the CDR3 is TGTGCCAGCAGTCATCGGGACAACATCGCCTACGAGCAGTACTTC. This translates into CASSHRDNIAYEQYF.

This clone occurred a few times. The V and J genes are TRBV18 and TRBJ2-5; possibly TRBD2 for D (7 bases). CDR3 size: 16 residues. Germline V gene sequence: CDR1 KGHSH, CDR2 LQKENI. V was pared by 2 bases and J by 5 bases, with 18 bases between. CDR3 residues: CASSPNGGRTGETQYF. For the CDR3, the DNA is TGTGCCAGCTCACCAAACGGGGGGCGAACGGGGGAGACCCAGTACTTC.

This clone was counted once. The chain couples TRBV5-5 to TRBJ2-5; no definite D call. Germline V gives CDR1 SGHKS, CDR2 YYEKEE (reference sequence). The CDR3 is 13 residues long. Between the trimmed V and J ends, which lost 0 bases and 3 bases, there was a span of 6 bases. CDR3 region: CASSLGLEETQYF. CDR3 sequence (DNA): TGTGCCAGCAGCTTGGGCCTAGAAGAGACCCAGTACTTC. The full variable domain, rest sourced from reference TRBV5-5 and TRBJ2-5, is DAGVTQSPTHLIKTRGQQVTLRCSPISGHKSVSWYQQVLGQGPQFIFQYYEKEERGRGNFPDRFSARQFPNYSSELNVNALLLGDSALYLCASSLGLEETQYFGPGTRLLVL.

CDR3 sequence (DNA): TGTGCCAGCAGCCCAGGGGAGGGATCCCCCTACGAGCAGTACTTC. The encoded protein is CASSPGEGSPYEQYF. The chain carries TRBV9 and TRBJ2-7; D perhaps matches TRBD2 (7 bases). Germline loops: CDR1 SGDLS, CDR2 YYNGEE. The CDR3 is 15 residues long. The ends were cut back, 4 bases at V and 2 bases at J, with 16 bases in the middle.

This clone came up once. V is TRBV5-4 and J is TRBJ1-2; possibly TRBD1 for D (5 bases). The CDR3 has 16 residues. V was shortened by 3 bases and J by 7 bases, with 22 bases between the two germline ends. Germline-derived CDR1 and CDR2 are SGHNT and YYREEE (reference sequence). CDR3 protein: CASSSPERRAVGGYTF. As DNA, the CDR3 is TGTGCCAGCAGCTCTCCGGAACGCAGGGCGGTCGGTGGCTACACCTTC.

V usage is TRBV7-2 and J usage is TRBJ1-1; 7 bases are shared with TRBD1. The germline CDR1 and CDR2 sequences are SGHTA and FQGNSA. Trimming took 1 base from V and 3 from J; bases not matched to a gene: 2. This CDR3 region has 14 residues. CDR3: CASSLEGADTEAFF. The CDR3 nucleotides read TGTGCCAGCAGCTTAGAGGGGGCGGACACTGAAGCTTTCTTT.

This sequence joins TRBV6-5 and TRBJ2-1; TRBD2 might be the D (7 bases). The V end lost 6 bases, the J end lost 2 bases, and 11 bases lay between the germline ends. The CDR3 spans 14 residues. Germline CDR1 and CDR2: MNHEY and SVGAGI. The CDR3 loop reads CASRRGGPYNEQFF. Written as DNA, the CDR3 is TGTGCCAGCAGACGCGGGGGCCCCTACAATGAGCAGTTCTTC.

J is TRBJ1-1 and V is TRBV3-1 (or the pseudogene TRBV3-2); maybe TRBD1 (5 bases). The CDR3 has 16 amino acids. The ends were cut back, 1 base at V and 5 bases at J, with 17 bases in the middle. Germline-derived CDR1 and CDR2 are LGHDT and YNNKEL (reference sequence). In nucleotides, the CDR3 is TGTGCCAGCAGCCAAGCTTCCCAGGGAAGTGGAACTGAAGCTTTCTTT. It specifies CASSQASQGSGTEAFF.

The gene calls are TRBV5-1 and TRBJ2-5; tentatively, D is TRBD1 (5 bases). The CDR3 runs to 13 residues. V was clipped by 6 bases and J by 2 bases, with 11 bases between them. CDR1 and CDR2 from the germline V gene are SGHRS and YFSETQ. The CDR3 reads CASTSSGQETQYF. The DNA for the CDR3 is TGCGCCAGCACATCCTCAGGGCAAGAGACCCAGTACTTC. The entire variable domain, with the rest obtained from reference TRBV5-1 and TRBJ2-5, is as follows: KAGVTQTPRYLIKTRGQQVTLSCSPISGHRSVSWYQQTPGQGLQFLFEYFSETQRNKGNFPGRFSGRQFSNSRSEMNVSTLELGDSALYLCASTSSGQETQYFGPGTRLLVL.

This clone has a handful of counts. The chain has TRBV5-1 and TRBJ1-1, with 7 bases identical to TRBD1. The germline V gene has CDR1 SGHRS and CDR2 YFSETQ. The length of the CDR3 is 14 residues. V shed 8 bases, J shed 1 base, and the junction held 8 bases outside the gene matches. The CDR3 DNA reads TGCGCCAGTCGACAGGGCCCTGGGAACACTGAAGCTTTCTTT. As protein: CASRQGPGNTEAFF.

A few counts support this clone. V usage is TRBV10-3 and J usage is TRBJ1-5; D is perhaps TRBD1 (5 bases). Trimming shortened V by 3 bases and J by 1 base, and 10 bases separated the two germline ends. The CDR3 loop spans 15 amino acids. Germline V lookup: CDR1 ENHRY, CDR2 SYGVKD. The CDR3 is CAISEETASNQPQHF. The CDR3 region has the DNA TGTGCCATCAGTGAAGAGACAGCCAGCAATCAGCCCCAGCATTTT.

The chain is built from TRBV2 and TRBJ1-1, with a weak D call TRBD1 (6 bases). V was shortened by 0 bases and J by 0 bases, with 14 bases between the two germline ends. CDR1 and CDR2 (germline): SNHLY, FYNNEI. The CDR3 extends over 17 amino acids. Here the CDR3 reads CASSEACRGDMNTEAFF. CDR3 coding DNA: TGTGCCAGCAGTGAAGCATGCAGGGGCGACATGAACACTGAAGCTTTCTTT.

This chain connects TRBV12-5 to TRBJ1-6, with 7 positions matching TRBD1. V lost 5 bases and J lost 10; bases outside the gene matches: 8. This CDR3 is built from 14 residues. The V gene's germline CDR1 is LGHNT and CDR2 FRNRAP. CDR3 DNA: TGTGCTAGTGGTATTGGACAGGTTTTATCACCCCTCCACTTT. Translation: CASGIGQVLSPLHF. The variable domain in full, with the rest retrieved from reference TRBV12-5 and TRBJ1-6, is DARVTQTPRHKVTEMGQEVTMRCQPILGHNTVFWYRQTMMQGLELLAYFRNRAPLDDSGMPKDRFSAEMPDATLATLKIQPSEPRDSAVYFCASGIGQVLSPLHFGNGTRLTVT.

This chain uses TRBV28 with TRBJ1-2, with D perhaps matching TRBD1 (6 bases). CDR1 is MDHEN, CDR2 SYDVKM, per germline. Between the trimmed V and J ends, which lost 4 bases and 8 bases, there was a span of 14 bases. The CDR3 contains 13 residues. The DNA of the CDR3 is TGTGCCAGCAGTTCCTTGGCAGGGGACGGCTACACCTTC. Translated: CASSSLAGDGYTF.

The chain employs TRBV27 and TRBJ2-7, with 13 bases lining up with TRBD2. Germline V CDR1 and CDR2: MNHEY, SMNVEV (reference sequence). CDR3 length: 18 amino acids. Trimming took 7 bases from V and 3 from J; bases not matched to a gene: 15. CDR3 protein: CASINGLAGAIPFYEQYF. The CDR3 DNA follows: TGTGCCAGCATTAACGGACTAGCGGGAGCGATTCCATTCTACGAGCAGTACTTC.

V and J are TRBV4-1 and TRBJ2-7; unclear D gene. Trimming took 0 bases from V and 0 from J, leaving 9 bases between them. The V gene's germline CDR1 is MGHRA and CDR2 YSYEKL. The CDR3 loop spans 15 amino acids. CDR3 DNA: TGCGCCAGCAGCCAAGATCCCACAAGCTCCTACGAGCAGTACTTC. Translating gives CASSQDPTSSYEQYF.

The chain couples TRBV2 to TRBJ2-7, with D possibly TRBD1 on 7 matching bases. Trimming took off 3 bases at V and 7 bases at J, with 13 bases between the two ends. Germline values: CDR1 SNHLY, CDR2 FYNNEI. The CDR3 is 13 amino acids. The CDR3 here is CASSDRGVREQYF. As DNA, the CDR3 is TGTGCCAGCAGTGACAGGGGGGTGAGAGAGCAGTACTTC.

This clone was recorded once. The rearrangement links TRBV20-1 to TRBJ1-6; unclear D gene. V was cut by 3 bases and J by 7 bases, with 16 bases left in between. The germline gives CDR1 DFQATT, CDR2 SNEGSKA (reference sequence). The CDR3 runs to 15 residues. The CDR3 spells CSASPARGQNSPLHF. DNA of the CDR3: TGCAGTGCTAGTCCAGCTCGAGGGCAGAATTCACCCCTCCACTTT.

V gene TRBV11-2 combines with J gene TRBJ1-2; maybe TRBD1 (6 bases). The CDR3 covers 14 residues. V shed 0 bases and J shed 10 bases, with 15 bases lying between them. The germline gives CDR1 SGHAT, CDR2 FQNNGV. The CDR3 nucleotides are TGTGCCAGCAGCTTAGATCTGCTGCAGGGGCCCTACACCTTC. As protein: CASSLDLLQGPYTF.

This chain joins TRBV29-1 and TRBJ1-1; D uncertain. V was trimmed by 6 bases and J by 7 bases, leaving 12 bases between them. The CDR3 consists of 11 residues. Germline V lookup: CDR1 SQVTM, CDR2 ANQGSEA. The CDR3 nucleotides read TGCAGCGTCCCAGCGGAACTTGAAGCTTTCTTT. Its protein product is CSVPAELEAFF.

This clone has only one observation. The CDR3 nucleotides are TGCGCCAGCAGCCCCCAGGGACAGGGGGTTAATGAAAAACTGTTTTTT. Its protein is CASSPQGQGVNEKLFF. V is TRBV5-1 and J is TRBJ1-4; 11 nucleotides match TRBD1. Per the germline V gene, CDR1 is SGHRS and CDR2 is YFSETQ. CDR3 size: 16 residues. V lost 4 bases to trimming and J lost 4 bases; unmatched junction nucleotides: 6.

This clone was found a few times. V gene TRBV3-1 (or the pseudogene TRBV3-2) combines with J gene TRBJ2-5; 13 bases match TRBD2. V lost 4 bases, J lost 5 bases, and 4 bases stayed unmatched. This CDR3 contains 15 residues. In germline, CDR1 is LGHDT, CDR2 YNNKEL (reference sequence). CDR3 DNA: TGTGCCAGCAGCCTGAGACTAGCGGGGGGTGAGACCCAGTACTTC. Translated: CASSLRLAGGETQYF.

The J gene is TRBJ2-3, the V gene TRBV11-2; TRBD2 matches at 11 bases. V was clipped by 5 bases and J by 2 bases; unmatched bases: 3. This CDR3 is 15 amino acids long. Germline V lookup: CDR1 SGHAT, CDR2 FQNNGV. The DNA of the CDR3 is TGTGCCAGCAGCCGTAGCGGGGGGGCCACAGATACGCAGTATTTT. Its protein is CASSRSGGATDTQYF.

This rearrangement joins TRBV5-6 to TRBJ1-2; D is possibly TRBD1 (5 bases). CDR1 is SGHDT and CDR2 is YYEEEE in the germline V gene. Trimming cost V 3 bases and J 3 bases, with 9 bases left between them. CDR3 length: 13 residues. CDR3 protein: CASSSDSDYGYTF. CDR3 DNA sequence: TGTGCCAGCAGCTCCGACAGCGACTATGGCTACACCTTC.

The V call is TRBV7-3, the J call TRBJ2-1; D call uncertain. V gave up 3 bases and J gave up 0 bases, with 6 bases separating them. Germline V gene data show CDR1 as SGHTA and CDR2 as FQGTGA. The CDR3 loop spans 14 amino acids. The DNA for the CDR3 is TGTGCCAGCAGCTTCAAGAGCTCCTACAATGAGCAGTTCTTC. It codes for CASSFKSSYNEQFF.

This chain links TRBV7-9 with TRBJ2-1, with unresolved D. The CDR3 contains 12 residues. The germline gives CDR1 SEHNR, CDR2 FQNEAQ (reference sequence). Trimming removed 2 bases at V and 6 bases at J, with 5 bases between. DNA of the CDR3: TGTGCCAGCAGCTTACGCGGCAATGAGCAGTTCTTC. Protein sequence: CASSLRGNEQFF.

The chain links TRBV11-2 to TRBJ2-2; 11 bases fit TRBD2. The CDR3 spans 16 residues. V shed 8 bases, J shed 4 bases, and the junction held 9 bases outside the gene matches. In germline, CDR1 is SGHAT, CDR2 FQNNGV. The CDR3 is CASVPSGGSSTGELFF. The CDR3 coding sequence is TGTGCCAGCGTCCCTAGCGGGGGGTCGAGCACCGGGGAGCTGTTTTTT.

This chain uses TRBV19 with TRBJ1-1, with unresolved D. The V and J ends lost 5 bases and 4 bases respectively, with 17 bases between them. CDR1 and CDR2 (germline): LNHDA, SQIVND (reference sequence). The CDR3 covers 15 residues. CDR3 protein: CASSRRNDGGTEAFF. The DNA for the CDR3 is TGTGCCAGTAGTCGGCGCAATGACGGAGGCACTGAAGCTTTCTTT. Full variable domain (rest looked up from reference TRBV19 and TRBJ1-1): DGGITQSPKYLFRKEGQNVTLSCEQNLNHDAMYWYRQDPGQGLRLIYYSQIVNDFQKGDIAEGYSVSREKKESFPLTVTSAQKNPTAFYLCASSRRNDGGTEAFFGQGTRLTVV.

V usage is TRBV3-1 (or the pseudogene TRBV3-2) and J usage is TRBJ1-3; D is unresolved. The V end lost 4 bases, the J end lost 4 bases, and 8 bases lay between the germline ends. The germline CDR1 and CDR2 sequences are LGHDT and YNNKEL (reference sequence). The CDR3 contains 13 residues. CDR3 nucleotide sequence: TGTGCCAGCAGCCGCCAACACGGAAACACCATATATTTT. This codes for CASSRQHGNTIYF.

The chain carries TRBV10-3 and TRBJ1-1, with D possibly matching TRBD1 (5 bases). This CDR3 contains 15 residues. The germline V gene has CDR1 ENHRY and CDR2 SYGVKD. V lost 6 bases, J lost 8 bases, and 22 bases lay in between. This CDR3 reads CAIRGEGRLTFEAFF. The CDR3 bases are TGTGCCATCAGAGGGGAGGGGCGACTTACCTTCGAAGCTTTCTTT.